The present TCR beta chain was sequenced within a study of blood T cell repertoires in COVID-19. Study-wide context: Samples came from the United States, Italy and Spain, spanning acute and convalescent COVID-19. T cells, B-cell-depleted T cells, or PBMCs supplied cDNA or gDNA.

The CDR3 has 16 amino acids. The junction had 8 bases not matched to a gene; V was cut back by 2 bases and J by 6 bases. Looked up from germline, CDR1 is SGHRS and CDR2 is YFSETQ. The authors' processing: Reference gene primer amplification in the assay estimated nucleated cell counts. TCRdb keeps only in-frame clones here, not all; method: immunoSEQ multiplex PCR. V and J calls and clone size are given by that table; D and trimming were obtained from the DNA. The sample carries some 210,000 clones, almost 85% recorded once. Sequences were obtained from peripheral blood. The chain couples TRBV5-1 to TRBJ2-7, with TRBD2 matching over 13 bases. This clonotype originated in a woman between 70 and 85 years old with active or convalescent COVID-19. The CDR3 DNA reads TGCGCCAGCAGCTTTGGACTAGCGGGAGTATCAACCGAGCAGTACTTC. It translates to CASSFGLAGVSTEQYF.